This entry is about one TCR beta chain. Individuals drawn from some 25 US areas were roughly 18 to 89 years old. Per the authors' pipeline: Estimated nucleated cell counts came from reference gene primer amplification. Sequenced by immunoSEQ multiplex PCR; TCRdb stores in-frame clones only, minus some. The V and J calls and clone size were taken over from that table, and D and trimming were inferred from the DNA. Seen here are about 240,000 clones, about 86% observed once, and the top ten hold 3.3%. The sample comes from a study of blood T cell repertoires in COVID-19. Overall study context: From T cells, B-cell-depleted T cells, or PBMCs came the material, which was cDNA or gDNA.

This CDR3 region has 11 residues. Per germline, CDR1 SQVTM and CDR2 ANQGSEA. The ends lost 2 bases at V and 11 bases at J; junction bases unmatched: 4. Material for sequencing was PBMCs or T cells enriched from blood (not recorded which). This TCR derives from a woman aged 40 to 50 with acute COVID-19. The chain recombines TRBV29-1 with TRBJ1-1, with 8 bases identical to TRBD1. This chain's CDR3 is CSVELDRDAFF. CDR3 in DNA: TGCAGCGTTGAATTGGACAGGGACGCTTTCTTT. The complete variable domain, with remaining parts taken from reference TRBV29-1 and TRBJ1-1, reads SAVISQKPSRDICQRGTSLTIQCQVDSQVTMMFWYRQQPGQSLTLIATANQGSEATYESGFVIDKFPISRPNLTFSTLTVSNMSPEDSSIYLCSVELDRDAFFGQGTRLTVV.